Listed below are T cell receptor beta chains from one sample, sequenced in a study of cytomegalovirus exposure and HLA in healthy donors. The method was immunoSEQ multiplex PCR; TCRdb's version includes in-frame clones alone and lacks a portion of them. The repertoire includes just under 95,000 clones, approximately 85% of them detected once, and 5.6% sits in the top ten. Source material: PBMCs. Receptors were obtained from a woman between 18 and 29 years old in good health and CMV-seropositive. Both conserved end residues are part of each CDR3. Fields, in order: CDR3 DNA, CDR3 protein, V gene, D gene, clone size, J gene. D genes are given only for firm matches. Clone size is stated in some rows and not others, as once, few, many or a class when expanded.

cdr3_nt: TGTGCCAGCAGCCCAGCCGCGGGAGGCCCCTACGAGCAGTACTTC
cdr3_aa: CASSPAAGGPYEQYF
v_call: TRBV27
d_call: TRBD2
clone_size: NA
j_call: TRBJ2-7

cdr3_nt: TGTGCCAGCCTTAGCGGGGGCCAAGAGACCCAGTACTTC
cdr3_aa: CASLSGGQETQYF
v_call: TRBV6-1
d_call: TRBD2
clone_size: NA
j_call: TRBJ2-5

cdr3_nt: TGTGCCAGCTCCGGGGGGCACCAAAACATTCAGTACTTC
cdr3_aa: CASSGGHQNIQYF
v_call: TRBV6-5
d_call: NA
clone_size: NA
j_call: TRBJ2-4

cdr3_nt: TGTGCCAGCAGCTTGGAGGGGACCTTGGACACTGAAGCTTTCTTT
cdr3_aa: CASSLEGTLDTEAFF
v_call: TRBV7-9
d_call: NA
clone_size: once
j_call: TRBJ1-1

cdr3_nt: TGCGCCAGCAGTCAAGGGACAGATTCCTACGAGCAGTACTTC
cdr3_aa: CASSQGTDSYEQYF
v_call: TRBV23-1
d_call: TRBD1
clone_size: NA
j_call: TRBJ2-7

cdr3_nt: TGTGCCAGCAGCGCCAGGGGTAAAGGCAATGAGCAGTTCTTC
cdr3_aa: CASSARGKGNEQFF
v_call: TRBV9
d_call: NA
clone_size: NA
j_call: TRBJ2-1

cdr3_nt: TGTGCCAGCAGCCTCGGAGTCCTTAATGAAAAACTGTTTTTT
cdr3_aa: CASSLGVLNEKLFF
v_call: TRBV5-4
d_call: NA
clone_size: NA
j_call: TRBJ1-4

cdr3_nt: TGTGCCAGCAGTTACCCGCCGGAGGGGTTCAATCAGCCCCAGCATTTT
cdr3_aa: CASSYPPEGFNQPQHF
v_call: TRBV6-6
d_call: NA
clone_size: NA
j_call: TRBJ1-5

cdr3_nt: TGTGCCAGCAGCTCAAAGGGGGGGACTAGCACAGATACGCAGTATTTT
cdr3_aa: CASSSKGGTSTDTQYF
v_call: TRBV7-9
d_call: NA
clone_size: once
j_call: TRBJ2-3

cdr3_nt: TGTGCCATCAGTGAGTCGGGGACAGGCACGGATACGCAGTATTTT
cdr3_aa: CAISESGTGTDTQYF
v_call: TRBV10-3
d_call: TRBD1
clone_size: NA
j_call: TRBJ2-3

cdr3_nt: TGTGCCAGCAGCCAAGATTTCACTAGCCCCTACTACGAGCAGTACTTC
cdr3_aa: CASSQDFTSPYYEQYF
v_call: TRBV4-2
d_call: NA
clone_size: NA
j_call: TRBJ2-7

cdr3_nt: TGTGCCAGTAGTAAGGCGGGAGGGCCGACCGGGGAGCTGTTTTTT
cdr3_aa: CASSKAGGPTGELFF
v_call: TRBV19
d_call: TRBD2
clone_size: NA
j_call: TRBJ2-2

cdr3_nt: TGTGCCAGCAGCGACAGGGTAAATGGGGCCAACGTCCTGACTTTC
cdr3_aa: CASSDRVNGANVLTF
v_call: TRBV7-9
d_call: TRBD1
clone_size: once
j_call: TRBJ2-6

cdr3_nt: TGCGCCAGCAGCGTCGGGACTGGTCCCTACGAGCAGTACTTC
cdr3_aa: CASSVGTGPYEQYF
v_call: TRBV10-2
d_call: NA
clone_size: NA
j_call: TRBJ2-7

cdr3_nt: TGCGTCAGCAGCCAAATGCCCCTAGCGGTAAGCACAGATACGCAGTATTTT
cdr3_aa: CVSSQMPLAVSTDTQYF
v_call: TRBV4-1
d_call: TRBD2
clone_size: NA
j_call: TRBJ2-3

cdr3_nt: TGTGCCAGCAGCGAGCAAACGCTTGGAGATACGCAGTATTTT
cdr3_aa: CASSEQTLGDTQYF
v_call: TRBV7-8
d_call: NA
clone_size: NA
j_call: TRBJ2-3

cdr3_nt: TGTGCCTGGAGTGTACTACTAGCGGGCTCCTACAATGAGCAGTTCTTC
cdr3_aa: CAWSVLLAGSYNEQFF
v_call: TRBV30
d_call: TRBD2
clone_size: NA
j_call: TRBJ2-1

cdr3_nt: TGTGCCAGCAGTTACTCTTTAGCGGGGTCCTACGAGCAGTACTTC
cdr3_aa: CASSYSLAGSYEQYF
v_call: TRBV6-5
d_call: TRBD2
clone_size: NA
j_call: TRBJ2-7

cdr3_nt: TGTGCCAGCAGCAAAGTAGAGGCGAAAGAGACCCAGTACTTC
cdr3_aa: CASSKVEAKETQYF
v_call: TRBV21-1
d_call: NA
clone_size: NA
j_call: TRBJ2-5

cdr3_nt: TGTGCCAGCAGTGAAAGCCCCATCACTGAAGCTTTCTTT
cdr3_aa: CASSESPITEAFF
v_call: TRBV2
d_call: NA
clone_size: few
j_call: TRBJ1-1